This T cell receptor beta chain is drawn from a study of T cell clonotyping in hematopoietic cell transplantation (dated by TCRdb to 2020 to 2023). In the study overall: The study collected approximately 130 blood samples from approximately 35 consecutive transplant recipients and their related donors. Recruitment of patients ran from late 2015 to early 2017, and follow-up continued until late 2020 or until death. The study at large found these results: Only a small fraction of recipient repertoires overlapped donor repertoires, with over 95% appearing de novo at the given depth. Recipient TCR diversity fell after transplant, with pathologically expanded clonotypes rising progressively from day 30 to day 180. The sample size was limited, and CD4 and CD8 repertoire contributions could not be separated because cells were not sorted. Broader posttransplant TCR repertoire diversity was predicted by donor and pretransplant recipient Inverse Simpson Index values.

The CDR3 has 13 amino acids, counting the end cysteine and phenylalanine. CDR3 DNA is the only sequence kept; it has 39 bases, read in frame from the first base. The germline V gene yields MGHRA for CDR1 and YSYEKL for CDR2. Trimming costs V 4 bases and J 1 base, and their ends lie 5 bases apart. The immunoSEQ assay, a bias-controlled multiplex PCR using V- and J-specific primers, was used to amplify TCR beta CDR3 regions from genomic DNA. In a second PCR step, a proprietary barcode and Illumina adapter sequences were attached to the CDR3 amplicons. An Illumina MiSeq instrument was used for sequencing of the CDR3 libraries. On the study's bioinformatics: Export and quality control were done with immunoSEQ Analyzer 3.0, while downstream analyses used R Bioconductor and Immunarch. Repertoire metrics were calculated using only productive rearrangements within the normalized downsampled data set. Clonotypes larger than 5 templates in the normalized cohort were defined as pathologically expanded. The Inverse Simpson Index served as the measure of repertoire diversity. To capture all clonotypes, CMV-specificity analyses were performed on the non-normalized data set. In TCRdb, the immuneACCESS table is reduced to in-frame sequences with V and J assigned. These tables do not hold every clone; where another copy was compared, an unresolved V gene accounts for under half, and the others remain unexplained. That table furnishes V, J and clone size, whereas the DNA furnished D and trimming. A total of fewer than 70,000 clones appear in this sample, 94% of them only once. The top ten constitute 1.6% of the sample.

About this clone itself: Its antigen remains undetermined. The sample holds no much larger clone one base away, and base qualities are not on file.

Related transplant donors provided blood samples for TCR beta sequencing. Using Nuclei Lysis Solution, genomic DNA was extracted from unfractionated peripheral blood mononuclear cells that were either fresh or cryopreserved. This TCR was recovered from a man aged 45-65 years in good health. Some clones in this sample may be carry-over from other donors' samples. What was sequenced was peripheral blood mononuclear cells. The rearrangement joined TRBV4-1 to TRBJ2-1, with no confident D gene call. The CDR3 protein: CASSLISYNEQFF. The DNA sequence reads TGCGCCAGCAGCCTGATTTCCTACAATGAGCAGTTCTTC.